This TCR beta chain was obtained from a study of blood T cell repertoires in COVID-19. Looking at the study overall: Donors in the United States, Italy and Spain gave samples during acute or convalescent COVID-19. PBMCs, B-cell-depleted T cells, or T cells were the source of the cDNA or gDNA that made up the material.

This clone was detected once. The CDR3 has 15 residues. Germline-derived CDR1 and CDR2 are SGHDN and FVKESK. Germline trimming cut 1 base from V and 10 bases from J; bases unmatched to any gene: 10. In the original workflow: How many nucleated cells were present was estimated from reference gene primer amplification. The table came from immunoSEQ multiplex PCR; TCRdb's copy has only in-frame clones and leaves some out. V, J and clone size are taken as reported in that table, and D and trimming were inferred from the DNA itself. The data contain some 220,000 clones, approximately 83% of them singletons. Recruited during active infection, patients (from Seattle) were subsequently followed longitudinally.

The clonotype was recovered from a woman aged 25 to 39 with COVID-19, enrolled during active disease. The specimen was peripheral blood. The chain recombines TRBV14 with TRBJ1-1; 9 bases fit TRBD1. CDR3 DNA: TGTGCCAGCAGCCAAGTGACAGGGGGTTCTGTAGTAGCTTTCTTT. As protein: CASSQVTGGSVVAFF. Filled out from reference TRBV14 and TRBJ1-1, the complete variable domain reads EAGVTQFPSHSVIEKGQTVTLRCDPISGHDNLYWYRRVMGKEIKFLLHFVKESKQDESGMPNNRFLAERTGGTYSTLKVQPAELEDSGVYFCASSQVTGGSVVAFFGQGTRLTVV.